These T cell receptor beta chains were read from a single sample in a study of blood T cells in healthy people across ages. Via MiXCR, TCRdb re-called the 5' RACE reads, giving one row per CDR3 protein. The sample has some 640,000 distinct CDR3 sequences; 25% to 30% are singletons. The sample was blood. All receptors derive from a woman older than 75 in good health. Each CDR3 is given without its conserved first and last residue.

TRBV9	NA	ASSVAGYRSYNEQY
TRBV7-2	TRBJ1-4	ASSLGAGEKLF
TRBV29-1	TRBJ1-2	SSSRPHGYT
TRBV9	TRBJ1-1	ASSADREAEAF
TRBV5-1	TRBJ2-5	ASSAVRGAQETQY
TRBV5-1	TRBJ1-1	ASSLATGGRGATEAF
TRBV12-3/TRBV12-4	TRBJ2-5	ASAPLGGTVQETQY
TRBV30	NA	AWGGGQETQY
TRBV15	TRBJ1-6	ATSRDLFRQRGSPLH
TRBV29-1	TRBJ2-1	SVDSGTWRRHILKYNEQF
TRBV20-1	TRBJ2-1	SAPQTGGFLGSEQF
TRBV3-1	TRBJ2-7	ASSPGQGEYEQY
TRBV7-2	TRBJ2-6	ASSTQGPGANVLT
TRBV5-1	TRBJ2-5	ASSHQGHQETQY
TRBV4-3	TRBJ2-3	ASSQDEGDTQY
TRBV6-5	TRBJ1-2	ASSYRQGGLYGCT
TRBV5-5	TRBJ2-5	ASSLLRETRH
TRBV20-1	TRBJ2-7	SARAGTGVWEQY
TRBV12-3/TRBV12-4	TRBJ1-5	ASSLGDRGMGNQPQH
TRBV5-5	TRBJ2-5	ASSFSTYDQETQY
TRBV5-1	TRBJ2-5	ASSPDGRRETQY
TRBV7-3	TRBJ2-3	ASSPQGIDTQY
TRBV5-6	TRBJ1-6	ASSLEGGRRNSPLH
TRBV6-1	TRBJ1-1	ASSRDSGTEAF
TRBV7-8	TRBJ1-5	ASSLVGVQPQH
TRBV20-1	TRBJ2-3	SGWYSTDTQY
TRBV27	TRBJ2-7	ASSQLGFEQY
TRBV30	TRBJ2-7	AWSVLGLEQY
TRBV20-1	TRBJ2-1	SATNSRTSGGDEQF
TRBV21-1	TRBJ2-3	ASSKAGGGRGTDTQY
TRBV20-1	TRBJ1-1	SAQYRVGTEAF
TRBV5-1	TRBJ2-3	ASSLEGIQGLDTQY
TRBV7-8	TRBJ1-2	ASSPDYYGYT
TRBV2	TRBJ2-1	ASRRDSSHNEQF
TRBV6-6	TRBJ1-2	ASSYEMGYGYT
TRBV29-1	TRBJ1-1	SVGTGRTEAF
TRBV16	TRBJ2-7	ASSWDRSYEQY
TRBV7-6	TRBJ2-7	ASGLDAARNEQY
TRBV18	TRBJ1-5	ASSPPAINGQPQH
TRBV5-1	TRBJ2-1	ASTRSGGAFVNEQF
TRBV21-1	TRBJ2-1	ASNVAGVGNEQF
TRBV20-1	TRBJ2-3	SARDPGGRDAQY
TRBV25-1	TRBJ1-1	ASSAPEGATTEAF
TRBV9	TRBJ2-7	ASSVTEGGREAQY
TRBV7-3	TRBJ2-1	ASSLDRGAYNEQF
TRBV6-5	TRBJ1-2	ASSYWQGTSGYT
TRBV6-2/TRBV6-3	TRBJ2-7	ASSVLAGYYEQY
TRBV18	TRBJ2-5	ASSPLPGAETQY
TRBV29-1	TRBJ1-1	SVALGFRTEAF
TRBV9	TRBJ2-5	ASSVAHGGETQY